These T cell receptor beta chains were read from a single sample in a study of blood T cell repertoires in COVID-19. Some clones are missing from TCRdb's copy, which holds only in-frame ones; the method was immunoSEQ multiplex PCR. Of roughly 68,000 clones in the sample, about nine tenths were seen once. The sample comprised peripheral blood. These receptors came from a human donor in a cohort sampled during active COVID-19. CDR3s include the opening cysteine and the closing phenylalanine or tryptophan. The D gene is left open where the match is weak. The size field is filled for only some rows; it gives once, few, many or a size class.

cdr3_nt cdr3_aa d_call v_call clone_size j_call
TGTGCCAGCAGCTTGCGACAGCAAAGGGGCACTGAAGCTTTCTTT CASSLRQQRGTEAFF NA TRBV7-9 once TRBJ1-1
TGTGCCAGCAGCCTGAGATGGACAGGGGTTGAGTCACCCCTCCACTTT CASSLRWTGVESPLHF TRBD1 TRBV7-9 NA TRBJ1-6
TGTGCCAGTACCCTAACCGGACAGGGAACCTATGGCTACACCTTC CASTLTGQGTYGYTF TRBD1 TRBV19 NA TRBJ1-2
TGTGCCACTCGTCCCGCGGGAGGTCCTTTTCGGAACAATGAGCAGTTCTTC CATRPAGGPFRNNEQFF TRBD2 TRBV15 NA TRBJ2-1
TGCGCCAGCAGCCAAGAGACTAGCGGGAGCCGATCCTACGAGCAGTACTTC CASSQETSGSRSYEQYF TRBD2 TRBV4-1 once TRBJ2-7
TGTGCCAGCAGTTTACCTAGCGGGAGGTACGAGCAGTACTTC CASSLPSGRYEQYF TRBD2 TRBV28 NA TRBJ2-7
TGTGCCAGCTCACCTACTCACGACAGGGGATACGGGAACACCTTC CASSPTHDRGYGNTF TRBD1 TRBV18 NA TRBJ1-2
TGTGCCAGCAGTTCAGGACTAGCGGGAGTCCATGAGCAGTTCTTC CASSSGLAGVHEQFF TRBD2 TRBV27 NA TRBJ2-1
TGTGCCAGCTCGACTAGCGGGAGGTTTCCCGGGGAGCTGTTTTTT CASSTSGRFPGELFF TRBD2 TRBV18 NA TRBJ2-2
TGTGCCAGCAGTGAATTCCCAGTAAATCAGCCCCAGCATTTT CASSEFPVNQPQHF NA TRBV6-1 once TRBJ1-5
TGTGCCTGGAGGCGGGAGAACACCGGGGAGCTGTTTTTT CAWRRENTGELFF NA TRBV30 NA TRBJ2-2
TGTGCCAGCAGTTTGGGCGAAGGCTCTGGGGCCAACGTCCTGACTTTC CASSLGEGSGANVLTF NA TRBV28 NA TRBJ2-6
TGTGCCAGCAGATTTCGCCCGGGAGTGAACACTGAAGCTTTCTTT CASRFRPGVNTEAFF NA TRBV6-5 NA TRBJ1-1
TGTGCCAGCAGCGGTGAAGGGGGGGGTCAGCCCCAGCATTTT CASSGEGGGQPQHF NA TRBV5-8 NA TRBJ1-5
TGCAGCGTAACAGGGGTCGAGCAGTTCTTC CSVTGVEQFF TRBD1 TRBV29-1 NA TRBJ2-1
TGTGCCAGCAGCTTTACGGGGGTTAACACCGGGGAGCTGTTTTTT CASSFTGVNTGELFF NA TRBV7-2 NA TRBJ2-2
TGTGCCAGCAGTGAATGGGTAGCGGGAAGGACAGATACGCAGTATTTT CASSEWVAGRTDTQYF TRBD2 TRBV25-1 few TRBJ2-3
TGTGCCAGCAGCCGGAACACCGGGGAGCTGTTTTTT CASSRNTGELFF NA TRBV27 NA TRBJ2-2
TGTGCCAGCAGTGCGGACTTCTATGGCTACACCTTC CASSADFYGYTF NA TRBV28 NA TRBJ1-2
TGTGCCTGGGGTCGACAGAACAATCAGCCCCAGCATTTT CAWGRQNNQPQHF NA TRBV30 NA TRBJ1-5
TGTGCCAGCACGGGGGGAGGGTCTAATGAAAAACTGTTTTTT CASTGGGSNEKLFF NA TRBV7-8 NA TRBJ1-4
TGTGCCAGCAGGAAAACAGGGGCGGTCACCGGGGAGCTGTTTTTT CASRKTGAVTGELFF TRBD1 TRBV28 NA TRBJ2-2
TGTGCCACCAGCAGAGTGGCAGGGGGCCAAAACACTGAAGCTTTCTTT CATSRVAGGQNTEAFF TRBD1 TRBV15 NA TRBJ1-1
TGTGCCAGCAGCCCGTATCGGGCTGAAGCTTTCTTT CASSPYRAEAFF NA TRBV7-2 NA TRBJ1-1
TGCAGCGTTAGGGACAGGGATATGGGGGAGCAGTACTTC CSVRDRDMGEQYF TRBD1 TRBV29-1 NA TRBJ2-7